This T cell receptor beta chain was sequenced during a study of blood T cell repertoires in COVID-19. The V gene's germline CDR1 is SGHTA and CDR2 FQGTGA. The CDR3 has 12 amino acids. Deletions cut 5 bases from V and 2 bases from J, with 5 bases between. This table comes from immunoSEQ multiplex PCR, and its TCRdb copy is limited to in-frame clones, with some not included. The sample yields about 350,000 clones, approximately 86% seen once. The sequence derives from a man aged 25-45 years with COVID-19, enrolled during active disease. The sample taken for sequencing was peripheral blood. The V and J genes are TRBV7-3 and TRBJ2-3; no definite D call. The CDR3 sequence: CASSPNTDTQYF. In DNA form, the CDR3 reads TGTGCCAGCAGCCCAAACACAGATACGCAGTATTTT. The whole variable domain, filled in from reference TRBV7-3 and TRBJ2-3, reads GAGVSQTPSNKVTEKGKYVELRCDPISGHTALYWYRQSLGQGPEFLIYFQGTGAADDSGLPNDRFFAVRPEGSVSTLKIQRTERGDSAVYLCASSPNTDTQYFGPGTRLTVL.